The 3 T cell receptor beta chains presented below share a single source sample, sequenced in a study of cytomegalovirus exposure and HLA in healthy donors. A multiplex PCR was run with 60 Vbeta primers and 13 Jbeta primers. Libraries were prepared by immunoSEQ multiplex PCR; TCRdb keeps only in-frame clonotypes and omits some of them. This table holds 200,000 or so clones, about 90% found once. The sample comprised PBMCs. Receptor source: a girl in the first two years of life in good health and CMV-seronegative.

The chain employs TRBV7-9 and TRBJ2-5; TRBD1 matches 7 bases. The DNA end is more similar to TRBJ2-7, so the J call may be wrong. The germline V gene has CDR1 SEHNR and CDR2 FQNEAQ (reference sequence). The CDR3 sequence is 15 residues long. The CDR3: CASSRDSLPQYEQYF. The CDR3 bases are TGTGCCAGCAGCCGGGACAGCCTGCCGCAATACGAGCAGTACTTC.

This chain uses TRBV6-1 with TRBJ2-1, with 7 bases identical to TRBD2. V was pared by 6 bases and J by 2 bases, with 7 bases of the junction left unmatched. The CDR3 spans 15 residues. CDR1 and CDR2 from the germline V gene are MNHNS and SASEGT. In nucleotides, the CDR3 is TGTGCCAGCAGGCCTAAAGCGGGAACCTACAATGAGCAGTTCTTC. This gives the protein CASRPKAGTYNEQFF.

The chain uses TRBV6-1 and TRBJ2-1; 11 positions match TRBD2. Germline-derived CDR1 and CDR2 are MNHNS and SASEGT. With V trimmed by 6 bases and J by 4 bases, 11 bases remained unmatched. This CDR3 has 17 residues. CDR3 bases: TGTGCCAGCAGCGAACTAGCGGGGGCCCAAAAGTACAATGAGCAGTTCTTC. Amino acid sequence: CASSELAGAQKYNEQFF.